These T cell receptor beta chains were read from a single sample in a study of blood T cell repertoires in COVID-19. Measured with immunoSEQ multiplex PCR; TCRdb has only the in-frame clones, and not every one. The sample lists approximately 170,000 clones, approximately 84% occurring once. The specimen was PBMCs or T cells enriched from blood (not recorded which). The receptor set was obtained from a woman aged 25 to 39 who had recovered from COVID-19. Both conserved end residues are part of each CDR3. The order of the fields is D gene, V gene, clone size, J gene, CDR3 protein, CDR3 DNA. The D gene is left open where the match is weak. Clone size is stated in some rows and not others, as once, few, many or a class when expanded.

>TRBD1|TRBV19|NA|TRBJ1-2
CASSILTGTGYTF
TGTGCCAGTAGTATTTTGACAGGGACTGGCTACACCTTC
>TRBD1|TRBV13|NA|TRBJ1-2
CASSYGTGSKVYGYTF
TGTGCCAGCAGCTACGGGACAGGGAGTAAAGTCTATGGCTACACCTTC
>NA|TRBV30|NA|TRBJ1-2
CAWSSGTDYGYTF
TGTGCCTGGAGTTCGGGAACAGACTATGGCTACACCTTC
>TRBD2|TRBV18|NA|TRBJ2-1
CASSPGTSRALEQFF
TGTGCCAGCTCACCAGGGACTAGTCGGGCACTAGAGCAGTTCTTC
>NA|TRBV28|NA|TRBJ1-6
CASTPVVYNSPLHF
TGTGCCAGCACCCCCGTAGTATATAATTCACCCCTCCACTTT
>TRBD1|TRBV5-6|few|TRBJ1-6
CASSLAGTVRSPLHF
TGTGCCAGCAGCTTGGCCGGGACAGTGAGATCACCCCTCCACTTT
>NA|TRBV6-4|NA|TRBJ2-7
CASSDSMGLGIHEQYF
TGTGCCAGCAGTGACTCGATGGGACTGGGAATCCACGAGCAGTACTTC
>NA|TRBV2|NA|TRBJ1-5
CASSTGYSNQPQHF
TGTGCCAGCAGTACAGGGTATAGCAATCAGCCCCAGCATTTT
>NA|TRBV27|NA|TRBJ1-5
CASSLSRQGLQPQHF
TGTGCCAGCAGTTTATCTCGGCAGGGGTTACAGCCCCAGCATTTT
>NA|TRBV18|NA|TRBJ1-1
CASSPLDSLNTEAFF
TGTGCCAGCTCACCATTGGACAGCCTGAACACTGAAGCTTTCTTT
>TRBD1|TRBV18|NA|TRBJ1-3
CASSLGQVGNTIYF
TGTGCCAGCTCACTGGGACAGGTGGGAAACACCATATATTTT
>NA|TRBV19|NA|TRBJ1-6
CASRRAGGNYNSPLHF
TGTGCCAGCCGGAGAGCCGGGGGTAACTATAATTCACCCCTCCACTTT
>TRBD1|TRBV7-9|NA|TRBJ2-5
CASSFPALVGGALETQYF
TGTGCCAGCAGCTTCCCTGCGTTGGTAGGGGGCGCGCTAGAGACCCAGTACTTC
>TRBD1|TRBV24-1|NA|TRBJ2-4
CATSDRDRAKNIQYF
TGTGCCACCAGTGATCGTGACAGGGCTAAAAACATTCAGTACTTC
>NA|TRBV7-9|NA|TRBJ1-1
CASSPMEGREAFF
TGTGCCAGCAGCCCCATGGAGGGAAGAGAAGCTTTCTTT
>TRBD1|TRBV2|NA|TRBJ1-2
CASTRQGYYGYTF
TGTGCCAGCACCAGACAGGGTTACTATGGCTACACCTTC
>NA|TRBV7-8|NA|TRBJ2-2
CASSLAVGGGWFTGELFF
TGTGCCAGCAGCTTAGCAGTCGGGGGAGGATGGTTCACCGGGGAGCTGTTTTTT
>TRBD1|TRBV5-1|NA|TRBJ2-1
CASSGSPGQGLNEQFF
TGCGCCAGCAGCGGATCCCCGGGACAGGGTCTCAATGAGCAGTTCTTC
>TRBD1|TRBV6-1|NA|TRBJ2-3
CASSEVAGTGDTQYF
TGTGCCAGCAGTGAAGTCGCTGGGACAGGAGATACGCAGTATTTT
>TRBD1|TRBV29-1|NA|TRBJ1-5
CSAGTGDQPQHF
TGCAGCGCTGGGACAGGAGATCAGCCCCAGCATTTT
>TRBD2|TRBV19|NA|TRBJ2-1
CASKSQGRGSYNEQFF
TGTGCCAGTAAGTCTCAAGGGAGGGGCTCCTACAATGAGCAGTTCTTC
>NA|TRBV29-1|NA|TRBJ2-1
CSVGDKGNEQFF
TGCAGCGTGGGGGACAAAGGGAATGAGCAGTTCTTC
>TRBD2|TRBV12-3/TRBV12-4|NA|TRBJ2-3
CASDKRESDTQYF
TGTGCCAGCGATAAGCGGGAATCAGATACGCAGTATTTT
>NA|TRBV3-1/TRBV3-2|NA|TRBJ1-1
CASSQAVRVAEAFF
TGTGCCAGCAGCCAAGCGGTGAGGGTCGCTGAAGCTTTCTTT
>NA|TRBV4-1|NA|TRBJ2-2
CASSQDRGTGELFF
TGCGCCAGCAGCCAAGACAGAGGAACCGGGGAGCTGTTTTTT
>TRBD2|TRBV4-2|NA|TRBJ2-3
CASRASGGATSTDTQYF
TGTGCCAGCAGGGCTAGCGGGGGAGCCACTAGCACAGATACGCAGTATTTT
>NA|TRBV3-1/TRBV3-2|few|TRBJ1-6
CASSNGQFNSPLHF
TGTGCCAGCAGCAACGGACAGTTTAATTCACCCCTCCACTTT
>TRBD1|TRBV6-6|NA|TRBJ1-2
CASSQGAGGYTF
TGTGCCAGCAGCCAGGGGGCAGGTGGCTACACCTTC
>TRBD1|TRBV29-1|NA|TRBJ1-3
CSVRQGSGNTIYF
TGCAGCGTTAGACAGGGCTCTGGAAACACCATATATTTT
>TRBD1|TRBV2|NA|TRBJ2-1
CASRARDRNEQFF
TGTGCCAGCAGAGCCCGGGACAGAAATGAGCAGTTCTTC
>NA|TRBV2|NA|TRBJ2-2
CASTLGGLRNTGELFF
TGTGCCAGCACCCTGGGGGGGCTTCGGAACACCGGGGAGCTGTTTTTT
>NA|TRBV5-6|NA|TRBJ2-7
CASNLEGVPSYEQYF
TGTGCCAGCAACTTGGAGGGAGTGCCCTCCTACGAGCAGTACTTC
>NA|TRBV3-1/TRBV3-2|NA|TRBJ2-3
CASSHIADTQYF
TGTGCCAGCAGCCATATCGCAGATACGCAGTATTTT
>NA|TRBV9|NA|TRBJ2-5
CASSVGGRSETQYF
TGTGCCAGCAGCGTAGGGGGCAGGTCGGAGACCCAGTACTTC
>NA|TRBV28|few|TRBJ1-5
CASSLSRLLVNQPQHF
TGTGCCAGCAGTTTATCTCGGTTGCTGGTCAATCAGCCCCAGCATTTT
>TRBD1|TRBV3-1/TRBV3-2|NA|TRBJ2-1
CASSQEVGGPNEQFF
TGTGCCAGCAGCCAAGAGGTAGGGGGCCCGAATGAGCAGTTCTTC
>TRBD1|TRBV19|NA|TRBJ1-2
CASSPTGKDGYTF
TGTGCCAGTAGCCCGACAGGGAAGGATGGCTACACCTTC
>TRBD2|TRBV9|NA|TRBJ2-2
CASSQGTSGTGELFF
TGTGCCAGCAGCCAGGGGACTAGCGGCACCGGGGAGCTGTTTTTT
>TRBD1|TRBV5-1|once|TRBJ2-7
CASSFTGDSYEQYF
TGCGCCAGCAGTTTTACAGGGGACTCCTACGAGCAGTACTTC
>TRBD1|TRBV19|NA|TRBJ1-2
CASSTGGNLNYGYTF
TGTGCCAGCTCGACAGGGGGCAATCTCAACTATGGCTACACCTTC
>TRBD1|TRBV5-4|NA|TRBJ1-2
CASSAGDISGTGGFDTF
TGTGCCAGCAGCGCGGGAGATATATCCGGGACAGGGGGCTTTGACACCTTC